These 25 T cell receptor beta chains originate from one sample sequenced in a study of T-cell memory formation after mild COVID-19. TCRdb re-called the 5' RACE reads with MiXCR, one entry per CDR3 protein. The repertoire holds under 110,000 distinct CDR3 sequences, with about an eighth as singletons. Sequencing was done on a sample of PBMCs or a T cell subset sorted from them (not recorded which). The source is an adult woman who had mild COVID-19 (a few samples of this study predate the infection). Cell type and time point are not known.

In regard to this clonotype: One junction end does not reproduce the germline sequence, and a read error may be involved. The chain combines TRBV27 with TRBJ2-7; 10 bases agree with TRBD1. In germline, CDR1 is MNHEY, CDR2 SMNVEV (reference sequence). This CDR3 comprises 14 residues. In nucleotides, the CDR3 is TGTGCCAGCAGTCCCGGGACAGGGGCCTACGAGCGGTACTTC. Protein sequence: CASSPGTGAYERYF.

Remarks on this clonotype: The germline gene is not matched at one end of the junction; a read error may be the cause. This chain joins TRBV14 and TRBJ1-6; D is unresolved. The germline gives CDR1 SGHDN, CDR2 FVKESK. CDR3 length: 13 residues. The CDR3 here is CASSPVLNSPLHF. The CDR3 DNA reads as TGTGCAAGCAGCCCCGTCCTAAATTCACCCCTCCACTTT.

This chain links TRBV4-1 with TRBJ2-7; the D gene is possibly TRBD2 (6 bases). This CDR3 region has 15 residues. Trimming left V 0 bases short and J 7 bases short, with 16 bases between. Germline V gene sequence: CDR1 MGHRA, CDR2 YSYEKL. CDR3 in amino acids: CASSQDPGAEGEQYF. The CDR3 nucleotides are TGCGCCAGCAGCCAAGATCCAGGTGCGGAGGGAGAGCAGTACTTC.

This clonotype occurred many times. V and J are TRBV5-1 and TRBJ2-1, with D unresolved. CDR1 is SGHRS, CDR2 YFSETQ, per germline. The V and J ends lost 4 bases and 0 bases respectively, with 14 bases between them. CDR3 length: 16 amino acids. The CDR3 loop reads CASSRASRSSYNEQFF. The DNA of the CDR3 is TGCGCCAGCAGCAGGGCCTCCAGGAGCTCCTACAATGAGCAGTTCTTC.

The rearrangement links TRBV9 to TRBJ1-1; no clear D gene. The germline CDR1 and CDR2 sequences are SGDLS and YYNGEE. V lost 4 bases and J 5 bases, leaving 6 bases between the germline ends. The CDR3 length is 11 residues. CDR3 nucleotides: TGTGCCAGCAGCCCGGCTACTGAAGCTTTCTTT. Translated: CASSPATEAFF.

The chain carries TRBV12-3 or TRBV12-4 and TRBJ1-4; 7 bases are a match to TRBD1. Unmatched junction bases numbered 9, after V lost 6 bases and J lost 8 bases. The CDR3 sequence is 14 residues long. CDR3 in DNA: TGTGCCAGCAGGGGTCAGGGGGTTAGGGAAAAACTGTTTTTT. Amino acids: CASRGQGVREKLFF.

V gene TRBV9 combines with J gene TRBJ2-1; 10 bases map to TRBD1. This CDR3 contains 16 residues. Trimming took 3 bases from V and 9 from J; bases not matched to a gene: 12. Looked up from germline, CDR1 is SGDLS and CDR2 is YYNGEE. As DNA, the CDR3 is TGTGCCAGCAGCGCACAGACAGGGGGCGAGTTCGGTGAGCAGTTCTTC. It translates to CASSAQTGGEFGEQFF.

The chain employs TRBV6-6 and TRBJ2-1, with D possibly matching TRBD2 (6 bases). Trimming removed 2 bases from V and 10 bases from J, with 9 bases in between. This CDR3 is 12 amino acids long. Germline-derived CDR1 and CDR2 are MNHNY and SVGAGI (reference sequence). The CDR3 region has the DNA TGTGCCAGCAGTTACGGGGGGAGGGAGCAGTTCTTC. It yields the protein CASSYGGREQFF.

This clonotype was counted between two and nine times. This sequence joins TRBV15 and TRBJ2-1; possible D gene TRBD2, 5 bases. The germline V and J ends were trimmed by 3 bases and 10 bases, with 19 bases remaining between them. Looked up from germline, CDR1 is LNHNV and CDR2 is YYDKDF (reference sequence). This CDR3 spans 15 amino acids. The CDR3 is CATSRLRDLPGEQFF. DNA for the CDR3: TGTGCCACCAGCAGGCTGAGGGATTTGCCCGGGGAGCAGTTCTTC. The full variable domain, rest sourced from reference TRBV15 and TRBJ2-1, is DAMVIQNPRYQVTQFGKPVTLSCSQTLNHNVMYWYQQKSSQAPKLLFHYYDKDFNNEADTPDNFQSRRPNTSFCFLDIRSPGLGDTAMYLCATSRLRDLPGEQFFGPGTRLTVL.

The chain uses TRBV24-1 and TRBJ2-3, with D maybe TRBD2 (6 bases). V was clipped by 5 bases and J by 3 bases, with 20 bases between them. Germline CDR1 KGHDR, CDR2 SFDVKD. The CDR3 has 17 residues. The CDR3 nucleotides read TGTGCCACCAGTGGAACCGGGCAGCGGGTTATAACAGATACGCAGTATTTT. It encodes CATSGTGQRVITDTQYF.

The rearrangement uses TRBV6-5 and TRBJ1-2; D unresolved. This CDR3 spans 15 amino acids. Trimming cost V 2 bases and J 8 bases, with 18 bases left between them. Germline CDR1 is MNHEY and CDR2 is SVGAGI. The CDR3 nucleotides are TGTGCCAGCAGTTACCGTTCCGGGCCCGGGAGAGGCTACACCTTC. This codes for CASSYRSGPGRGYTF.

This clonotype showed up just a few times. The V and J genes are TRBV15 and TRBJ2-2; D unresolved. Germline loops: CDR1 LNHNV, CDR2 YYDKDF (reference sequence). The CDR3 spans 14 residues. V was trimmed by 1 base and J by 5 bases, leaving 8 bases between them. CDR3 loop: CATSRGLGTGELFF. CDR3 nucleotide sequence: TGTGCCACCAGCAGAGGGCTGGGAACCGGGGAGCTGTTTTTT.

The V call is TRBV5-1, the J call TRBJ1-5, with TRBD1 matching over 8 bases. The CDR3 is 15 amino acids. V lost 4 bases, J lost 5 bases, and 8 bases stayed unmatched. The germline gives CDR1 SGHRS, CDR2 YFSETQ. This CDR3 reads CASSRGQGADQPQHF. The CDR3, as DNA: TGCGCCAGCAGCCGTGGGCAGGGGGCCGATCAGCCCCAGCATTTT.

This clonotype was counted many times. The gene calls are TRBV5-1 and TRBJ2-7; D is uncertain. Germline V gene data show CDR1 as SGHRS and CDR2 as YFSETQ. V was cut by 2 bases and J by 2 bases, with 8 bases left in between. There are 13 residues in the CDR3. CDR3 amino acids: CASSLDTTYEQYF. As DNA, the CDR3 is TGCGCCAGCAGCTTAGACACCACCTACGAGCAGTACTTC.

The chain joins TRBV9 to TRBJ2-3, with D perhaps TRBD1 (6 bases). CDR1 is SGDLS, CDR2 YYNGEE, per germline. Trimming took off 0 bases at V and 2 bases at J, with 10 bases between the two ends. The CDR3 loop spans 15 amino acids. Here the CDR3 reads CASSVGPGDTDTQYF. CDR3 sequence (DNA): TGTGCCAGCAGCGTAGGTCCAGGGGACACAGATACGCAGTATTTT.

This clonotype was seen more than once but under ten times. This rearrangement joins TRBV20-1 to TRBJ2-7, with D perhaps TRBD2 (6 bases). V shed 5 bases and J shed 4 bases, with 15 bases lying between them. The CDR3 covers 13 residues. Germline-derived CDR1 and CDR2 are DFQATT and SNEGSKA (reference sequence). DNA of the CDR3: TGCAGTGCTGAAGGACTACACGGGTACGAGCAGTACTTC. Translating gives CSAEGLHGYEQYF.

This clonotype was observed a handful of times. The V call is TRBV6-5, the J call TRBJ2-3; 12 bases fit TRBD2. The CDR3 has 18 residues. CDR1 is MNHEY, CDR2 SVGAGI, per germline. The ends lost 5 bases at V and 3 bases at J; junction bases unmatched: 12. In DNA, the CDR3 is TGTGCCAGCAGTCAGACTAGCGGGAGTAACCTCTCGACAGATACGCAGTATTTT. Its protein is CASSQTSGSNLSTDTQYF.

The chain has TRBV11-2 and TRBJ2-7, with 11 bases that match TRBD1. The CDR3 runs 15 residues. Unmatched junction bases numbered 5, after V lost 4 bases and J lost 3 bases. Germline V CDR1 and CDR2: SGHAT, FQNNGV. The chain's CDR3 is CASSSWTGGDYEQYF. The CDR3 DNA reads as TGTGCCAGCAGCTCCTGGACAGGGGGCGACTACGAGCAGTACTTC.

This rearrangement joins TRBV29-1 to TRBJ2-7; either TRBD1 or TRBD2 may supply D (6 bases each). CDR3 size: 12 residues. CDR1 is SQVTM, CDR2 ANQGSEA, per germline. V lost 5 bases and J lost 3, with 11 bases in between. The CDR3 nucleotides read TGCAGCGTTTCTGAGGGGGGCTACGAGCAGTACTTC. It codes for CSVSEGGYEQYF.

This chain connects TRBV6-2 or TRBV6-3 to TRBJ2-1; 8 bases align to TRBD2. CDR3 size: 15 residues. With V trimmed by 7 bases and J by 0 bases, 5 bases remained unmatched. Germline CDR1 MNHEY, CDR2 SVGEGT. CDR3 DNA sequence: TGTGCCAGCACCTTAGCGGGAAGCTCCTACAATGAGCAGTTCTTC. Translating it yields CASTLAGSSYNEQFF.

This chain uses TRBV15 with TRBJ2-3; 8 nucleotides agree with TRBD2. This CDR3 is built from 18 residues. Germline CDR1 is LNHNV and CDR2 is YYDKDF (reference sequence). The V gene end was trimmed by 4 bases and the J gene end by 1 base; junction bases not matched to a gene: 13. DNA of the CDR3: TGTGCCACCAGCACCCGTTCCGTACGGGAGGGCCGCACAGATACGCAGTATTTT. This sequence encodes CATSTRSVREGRTDTQYF.

This clonotype came up many times. This chain joins TRBV4-1 and TRBJ2-1, with D perhaps being TRBD1 or TRBD2 (5 bases each). V was cut by 2 bases and J by 9 bases, with 17 bases left in between. CDR3 length: 15 amino acids. CDR1 is MGHRA, CDR2 YSYEKL, per germline. The CDR3 loop is CASSQNLGGGGEQFF. The CDR3 bases are TGCGCCAGCAGCCAAAATCTGGGTGGGGGTGGTGAGCAGTTCTTC.

Only a few counts were recorded for this clonotype. The chain couples TRBV20-1 to TRBJ2-1, with D perhaps TRBD1 or TRBD2 (7 bases each). Trimming removed 6 bases at V and 5 bases at J, with 14 bases between. The germline CDR1 and CDR2 sequences are DFQATT and SNEGSKA (reference sequence). There are 13 residues in the CDR3. In nucleotides, the CDR3 is TGCAGTGCCAGGGGGGGGCTCAACAATGAGCAGTTCTTC. Translated, it gives CSARGGLNNEQFF.

The chain is built from TRBV11-2 and TRBJ2-3; tentatively, D is TRBD2 (5 bases). CDR1 and CDR2 (germline): SGHAT, FQNNGV. Trimming left V 5 bases short and J 4 bases short, with 13 bases between. This CDR3 has 14 amino acids. CDR3 nucleotide sequence: TGTGCCAGCAGCCCTAGCTTGGTCGCAGATACGCAGTATTTT. Translated: CASSPSLVADTQYF.

In its sample, this clonotype was seen a few times. The chain links TRBV7-6 to TRBJ2-1; 9 bases agree with TRBD2. Per the germline V gene, CDR1 is SGHVS and CDR2 is FNYEAQ. This CDR3 region has 18 residues. V was clipped by 1 base and J by 4 bases; unmatched bases: 11. CDR3 protein: CASSLVVGGRAPYNEQFF. CDR3 DNA sequence: TGTGCCAGCAGCTTAGTCGTCGGCGGGAGGGCCCCGTACAATGAGCAGTTCTTC.